The TCR beta chain under discussion was sequenced for a study of T cell responses to AZD1222 COVID-19 vaccine. The study's findings and limits: Donors were chiefly white British, with a greater number of females, and clonal diversity was perhaps underestimated.

The method was immunoSEQ multiplex PCR; TCRdb's version includes in-frame clones alone and lacks a portion of them. The data contain 130,000 or so clones, around 92% of them singletons. CDR3 length equals 14 residues. The V end lost 0 bases, the J end lost 7 bases, and 10 bases lay between the germline ends. CDR1 is SGHRS and CDR2 is YFSETQ in the germline V gene. Worth noting for this clone: Its target is not known.

The chain joins TRBV5-1 to TRBJ2-2; the D gene is possibly TRBD1 (5 bases). This receptor was identified in an adult in good health. Here the sequenced sample was peripheral blood, taken on day 0 of AZD1222 vaccination. CDR3 sequence: CASSLDRSIGELFF. DNA for the CDR3: TGCGCCAGCAGCTTGGACAGGTCAATCGGGGAGCTGTTTTTT.